Included here is one T cell receptor (beta chain) sequence, with context. Its antigen is unidentified. Investigators reverse transcribed all isolated RNA, so they sequenced expressed TCRB transcripts. Sequenced naive, central memory and regulatory T cell samples produced an average of about 3.7 million reads. Libraries were prepared by immunoSEQ multiplex PCR; TCRdb keeps only in-frame clonotypes and omits some of them. This table has a few hundred thousand clones, about a sixth appearing once. These data are taken from a study of beta chain features in type 1 diabetes. Study-wide results and limits: Across all four CD4+ subsets, people with type 1 diabetes showed modestly shorter TCRB CDR3s.

CDR1 and CDR2 (germline): MNHEY, SVGAGI. There are 15 residues in the CDR3. The germline V and J ends were trimmed by 6 bases and 4 bases, with 18 bases remaining between them. The authors obtained over 98% purity in all sorted populations. The V call is TRBV6-5, the J call TRBJ1-2; possibly TRBD1 for D (5 bases). Sequenced material: naive CD4+ T cells from blood. The sequence came from a man aged 25-45 years with type 1 diabetes. The CDR3 region has the DNA TGTGCCAGCAGAGGCAGGGAGGGAGGTCGCTATGGCTACACCTTC. It translates to CASRGREGGRYGYTF.